These T cell receptor beta chains were read from a single sample in a study of vaccination and CD4 T cells after COVID-19. TCRdb passed the PCR reads through MiXCR, listing each CDR3 protein once. Of some 15,000 distinct CDR3 sequences in the sample, roughly four fifths were seen once. For these receptors, no antigen is known. The source material was CD4+ T cells from blood, cultured in vitro. The source of these receptors is a human donor who had recovered from COVID-19. Each CDR3 is given with its conserved first and last residue. D genes are given only for firm matches. Rows give clone size only sometimes, using once, few, many, or a class for an expanded clone.

clone_size	d_call	v_call	j_call	cdr3_aa	cdr3_nt
few	NA	TRBV7-8	TRBJ2-7	CASSLFGQNYEQYF	TGTGCCAGCAGCTTATTCGGCCAGAATTACGAGCAGTACTTC
NA	NA	TRBV5-4	TRBJ2-5	CASSASGETQYF	TGTGCCAGCTCTGCTTCGGGGGAGACCCAGTACTTC
once	NA	TRBV28	TRBJ1-2	CASRSTMGYPYGYTF	TGTGCCAGCAGGAGCACTATGGGCTACCCATATGGCTACACCTTC
NA	NA	TRBV6-5	TRBJ2-7	CASSYSYHISYEQYF	TGTGCCAGCAGTTACTCGTACCACATCTCCTACGAGCAGTACTTC
NA	NA	TRBV6-2/TRBV6-3	TRBJ2-7	CASSKTAGLFHEQYF	TGTGCCAGCAGCAAGACCGCTGGGTTATTCCACGAGCAGTACTTC
NA	TRBD2	TRBV7-2	TRBJ2-2	CASSPNLAGDHGELFF	TGTGCCAGCAGTCCCAACCTGGCGGGAGATCACGGGGAGCTGTTTTTT
NA	NA	TRBV20-1	TRBJ1-6	CSARSGIGSPLHF	TGCAGTGCTAGGTCCGGGATTGGTTCACCCCTCCACTTT
NA	NA	TRBV10-3	TRBJ2-7	CAIRMTGQTDEQYF	TGTGCCATCAGGATGACAGGTCAGACAGACGAGCAGTACTTC
few	NA	TRBV6-1	TRBJ2-1	CASTLGTGGEQFF	TGTGCCAGCACCTTGGGGACTGGAGGTGAGCAGTTCTTC
NA	NA	TRBV15	TRBJ1-1	CATSRAPVLNTEAFF	TGTGCCACCAGCAGGGCCCCGGTCCTGAACACTGAAGCTTTCTTT
NA	NA	TRBV28	TRBJ2-3	CASHRRTLTDTQYF	TGTGCCTCCCATCGGCGGACCCTCACAGATACGCAGTATTTT
NA	NA	TRBV15	TRBJ2-2	CATSRGGELFF	TGTGCCACCAGCAGAGGGGGGGAGCTGTTTTTT
once	NA	TRBV7-2	TRBJ1-2	CASSLPRQVKGYTF	TGTGCCAGCAGCCTCCCCCGCCAGGTTAAGGGCTACACCTTC
NA	NA	TRBV2	TRBJ2-3	CASTPRMATDTQYF	TGTGCCAGCACCCCCCGTATGGCCACAGATACGCAGTATTTT
NA	NA	TRBV7-6	TRBJ1-1	CASSLAGGGTEAFF	TGTGCCAGCAGCTTAGCCGGGGGGGGCACTGAAGCTTTCTTT